This TCR beta chain originates from a study of CD8 T cells in ankylosing spondylitis. Study-level points and caveats: A TCR beta motif made of fewer than ten highly homologous variants seemed typical of ankylosing spondylitis blood.

Generation of TCR beta libraries employed quantitative 5'-RACE incorporating molecular barcodes. TCRdb fed the 5' RACE reads into MiXCR, producing one record per CDR3 protein. The sample includes about 210,000 distinct CDR3 sequences, 6% to 8% of them seen just once. This clonotype was seen only a few times. Its specificity is not known. The CDR3 is 19 amino acids. V was shortened by 1 base and J by 5 bases, with 26 bases between the two germline ends. Germline V gene lookup returns CDR1 SGHAT and CDR2 FQDESV (reference sequence). The V gene is TRBV11-1, the J gene TRBJ2-5; either TRBD1 or TRBD2 may fit D (6 bases each). What was sequenced was blood, either unsorted or a sorted T cell fraction (not recorded which). This receptor was identified in a male donor with ankylosing spondylitis. Here the CDR3 DNA reads TGTGCCAGCAGCTTAGTAGGGGGACTCGCAGGGCCCTCGCGCGAGACCCAGTACTTC. Translation: CASSLVGGLAGPSRETQYF.